The 25 T cell receptor beta chains presented below share a single source sample, sequenced in a study of blood T cell repertoires in COVID-19. Here immunoSEQ multiplex PCR was the method, and the copy in TCRdb shows in-frame clones only, minus some. Found here are 130,000 or so clones, over 80% of them singletons; the top ten hold approximately 3.5%. Sequenced: PBMCs or T cells enriched from blood (not recorded which). The receptors shown here come from a woman in her twenties or thirties who had recovered from COVID-19.

V and J are TRBV3-1 (or the pseudogene TRBV3-2) and TRBJ2-5, with a weak D call TRBD1 (5 bases). Per the germline V gene, CDR1 is LGHDT and CDR2 is YNNKEL (reference sequence). Trimming stripped 2 bases from V and 2 bases from J, with 12 bases between. CDR3 length equals 15 residues. The CDR3: CASSQRVAGQETQYF. The DNA for the CDR3 is TGTGCCAGCAGCCAAAGGGTTGCAGGGCAAGAGACCCAGTACTTC.

The chain uses TRBV2 and TRBJ1-5; the D gene is possibly TRBD1 (6 bases). The CDR3 is 17 residues long. V was trimmed by 6 bases and J by 4 bases, leaving 22 bases between them. Germline assignment: CDR1 SNHLY and CDR2 FYNNEI. The chain's CDR3 is CASRAVPTQGLNQPQHF. CDR3 DNA sequence: TGTGCCAGCAGGGCGGTGCCCACACAGGGCCTGAATCAGCCCCAGCATTTT.

The rearrangement joins TRBV7-8 to TRBJ1-6, with D tentatively TRBD1 (6 bases). CDR1 is SGHVS, CDR2 FQNEAQ, per germline. With 5 bases removed from V and 8 bases from J, the gap between germline ends came to 19 bases. This CDR3 spans 16 amino acids. For the CDR3, the DNA is TGTGCCAGCAGCAGAAGGCCAGGGGCGTTGGATTCACCCCTCCACTTT. Protein: CASSRRPGALDSPLHF.

The genes are TRBV30 and TRBJ2-5; a possible D gene is TRBD2 (7 bases). Trimming took 4 bases from V and 5 from J, leaving 11 bases between them. The CDR3 is made up of 12 amino acids. Germline CDR1 and CDR2: GTSNPN and SVGIG (reference sequence). CDR3 amino acids: CAWTPGGETQYF. As DNA, the CDR3 is TGTGCCTGGACACCGGGGGGCGAGACCCAGTACTTC. The whole variable domain, filled in from reference TRBV30 and TRBJ2-5, reads SQTIHQWPATLVQPVGSPLSLECTVEGTSNPNLYWYRQAAGRGLQLLFYSVGIGQISSEVPQNLSASRPQDRQFILSSKKLLLSDSGFYLCAWTPGGETQYFGPGTRLLVL.

This rearrangement joins TRBV18 to TRBJ1-3; no definite D call. The CDR3 length is 16 residues. Germline V lookup: CDR1 KGHSH, CDR2 LQKENI. Trimming stripped 3 bases from V and 0 bases from J, with 12 bases between. CDR3 protein: CASSPGASSSGNTIYF. DNA for the CDR3: TGTGCCAGCTCACCGGGAGCGAGTTCCTCTGGAAACACCATATATTTT. The whole variable domain, remainder taken from reference TRBV18 and TRBJ1-3, is NAGVMQNPRHLVRRRGQEARLRCSPMKGHSHVYWYRQLPEEGLKFMVYLQKENIIDESGMPKERFSAEFPKEGPSILRIQQVVRGDSAAYFCASSPGASSSGNTIYFGEGSWLTVV.

The rearrangement joins TRBV5-1 to TRBJ1-1; D is possibly TRBD1 (6 bases). The V gene lost 4 bases and the J gene lost 4 bases, with 14 bases spanning the gap. CDR1 is SGHRS and CDR2 is YFSETQ in the germline V gene. CDR3 length equals 14 residues. Here the CDR3 reads CASSPGRGTTEAFF. Here the CDR3 DNA reads TGCGCCAGCAGCCCAGGGAGGGGGACCACTGAAGCTTTCTTT.

The V and J genes are TRBV3-1 (or the pseudogene TRBV3-2) and TRBJ1-2; D perhaps matches TRBD1 (5 bases). This CDR3 spans 15 amino acids. Germline V lookup: CDR1 LGHDT, CDR2 YNNKEL (reference sequence). V lost 0 bases and J lost 6, with 14 bases in between. CDR3 DNA sequence: TGTGCCAGCAGCCAAGATATATCGGGGGTAAATGGCTACACCTTC. This codes for CASSQDISGVNGYTF.

The gene calls are TRBV5-1 and TRBJ2-7; 7 bases line up with TRBD2. This CDR3 comprises 15 residues. V was clipped by 4 bases and J by 3 bases; unmatched bases: 10. Germline V gene sequence: CDR1 SGHRS, CDR2 YFSETQ. The CDR3 protein is CASSPTGGGFYEQYF. The DNA of the CDR3 is TGCGCCAGCAGCCCTACGGGAGGCGGCTTCTACGAGCAGTACTTC.

This chain uses TRBV12-3 or TRBV12-4 with TRBJ1-2; TRBD1 might be the D (6 bases). The length of the CDR3 is 13 residues. Trimming took off 8 bases at V and 2 bases at J, with 12 bases between the two ends. Here the CDR3 reads CASGGGGNYGYTF. The DNA for the CDR3 is TGTGCCAGCGGCGGCGGGGGCAACTATGGCTACACCTTC.

The chain is built from TRBV3-1 (or the pseudogene TRBV3-2) and TRBJ2-2; 7 positions agree with TRBD1. The length of the CDR3 is 14 residues. Germline V gene lookup returns CDR1 LGHDT and CDR2 YNNKEL (reference sequence). V lost 6 bases, J lost 4 bases, and 5 bases stayed unmatched. CDR3 nucleotide sequence: TGTGCCAGCAGTTCCGACAGGGTCACCGGGGAGCTGTTTTTT. This codes for CASSSDRVTGELFF.

DNA for the CDR3: TGCAGCATAGAGACAGGCACTTTAGTTTGGGGTGAGCAGTTCTTC. This gives the protein CSIETGTLVWGEQFF. The gene calls are TRBV29-1 and TRBJ2-1; D is possibly TRBD1 (6 bases). Trimming pared 8 bases from V and 9 bases from J, leaving 26 bases between. Germline V gene data show CDR1 as SQVTM and CDR2 as ANQGSEA. The CDR3 runs 15 residues.

This rearrangement joins TRBV28 to TRBJ2-2; tentatively, D is TRBD1 (5 bases). Germline V gene data show CDR1 as MDHEN and CDR2 as SYDVKM. Trimming stripped 6 bases from V and 4 bases from J, with 15 bases between. This CDR3 comprises 15 residues. The CDR3 DNA reads TGTGCCAGCAGCCGTCCCAGGACACCCACCGGGGAGCTGTTTTTT. The encoded protein is CASSRPRTPTGELFF. Full variable domain (rest looked up from reference TRBV28 and TRBJ2-2): DVKVTQSSRYLVKRTGEKVFLECVQDMDHENMFWYRQDPGLGLRLIYFSYDVKMKEKGDIPEGYSVSREKKERFSLILESASTNQTSMYLCASSRPRTPTGELFFGEGSRLTVL.

This chain uses TRBV7-2 with TRBJ1-4; the D gene is possibly TRBD1 (5 bases). Germline V CDR1 and CDR2: SGHTA, FQGNSA. V gave up 1 base and J gave up 5 bases, with 11 bases separating them. The CDR3 spans 15 residues. The CDR3 loop reads CASSLGQKKNEKLFF. As DNA, the CDR3 is TGTGCCAGCAGCTTAGGACAGAAGAAAAATGAAAAACTGTTTTTT.

The J gene is TRBJ1-4, the V gene TRBV24-1; D remains unclear. The CDR3 runs to 12 residues. Looked up from germline, CDR1 is KGHDR and CDR2 is SFDVKD. Trimming took off 5 bases at V and 4 bases at J, with 4 bases between the two ends. The CDR3 region is CATSGHNEKLFF. CDR3 nucleotide sequence: TGTGCCACCAGTGGACATAATGAAAAACTGTTTTTT.

V gene TRBV5-1 combines with J gene TRBJ1-2; TRBD1 aligns across 9 bases. The germline gives CDR1 SGHRS, CDR2 YFSETQ. This CDR3 has 15 amino acids. V dropped 0 bases and J dropped 6; count of bases not matched to a gene: 6. Here the CDR3 reads CASSLGRDRENGYTF. In nucleotides, the CDR3 is TGCGCCAGCAGCTTGGGACGGGACAGGGAAAATGGCTACACCTTC.

The chain couples TRBV15 to TRBJ2-5; D not certain. V was cut by 3 bases and J by 2 bases, with 10 bases left in between. Germline loops: CDR1 LNHNV, CDR2 YYDKDF (reference sequence). The CDR3 has 14 residues. This CDR3 reads CATSSPPGQETQYF. As DNA, the CDR3 is TGTGCCACCAGCAGTCCGCCGGGTCAAGAGACCCAGTACTTC.

V gene TRBV10-2 combines with J gene TRBJ1-2, with a possible D match to TRBD1 (5 bases). The V gene lost 2 bases and the J gene lost 0 bases, with 13 bases spanning the gap. The CDR3 has 16 amino acids. Germline assignment: CDR1 WSHSY and CDR2 SAAADI. CDR3 nucleotides: TGCGCCAGCAGTGAGACGGAGGGACGGGCTAACTATGGCTACACCTTC. Translating it yields CASSETEGRANYGYTF.

The chain couples TRBV18 to TRBJ1-6; D ambiguous. V lost 2 bases to trimming and J lost 7 bases, with 9 bases between them. CDR3 length: 14 amino acids. The V gene's germline CDR1 is KGHSH and CDR2 LQKENI. CDR3 sequence: CASSPELKNSPLHF. The CDR3 nucleotides read TGTGCCAGCTCACCAGAACTTAAGAATTCACCCCTCCACTTT.

J is TRBJ2-1 and V is TRBV28, with D uncertain. CDR1 and CDR2 (germline): MDHEN, SYDVKM. This CDR3 is 11 amino acids long. V lost 7 bases and J 8 bases, leaving 9 bases between the germline ends. The CDR3 reads CASTHYYEQFF. The CDR3 DNA follows: TGTGCCAGCACCCATTACTATGAGCAGTTCTTC. Combining the CDR3 with reference TRBV28 and TRBJ2-1 gives the whole variable domain DVKVTQSSRYLVKRTGEKVFLECVQDMDHENMFWYRQDPGLGLRLIYFSYDVKMKEKGDIPEGYSVSREKKERFSLILESASTNQTSMYLCASTHYYEQFFGPGTRLTVL.

J is TRBJ1-3 and V is TRBV7-8, with D hard to call. The germline gives CDR1 SGHVS, CDR2 FQNEAQ. The CDR3 loop spans 15 amino acids. V was clipped by 6 bases and J by 0 bases, with 12 bases between them. Written as DNA, the CDR3 is TGTGCCAGCAGTATTCAGGCCTACTCTGGAAACACCATATATTTT. This gives the protein CASSIQAYSGNTIYF. The whole variable domain, remainder taken from reference TRBV7-8 and TRBJ1-3, is GAGVSQSPRYKVAKRGQDVALRCDPISGHVSLFWYQQALGQGPEFLTYFQNEAQLDKSGLPSDRFFAERPEGSVSTLKIQRTQQEDSAVYLCASSIQAYSGNTIYFGEGSWLTVV.

V is TRBV19 and J is TRBJ2-3, with D perhaps TRBD2 (6 bases). In germline, CDR1 is LNHDA, CDR2 SQIVND (reference sequence). V lost 4 bases, J lost 3 bases, and 14 bases lay in between. CDR3 length: 15 amino acids. The CDR3 reads CASSTSGGRTDTQYF. The CDR3 coding sequence is TGTGCCAGTAGTACCTCAGGAGGGCGGACAGATACGCAGTATTTT.

The rearrangement joins TRBV21-1 to TRBJ1-1. TRBV21-1 is assigned pseudogene status. The CDR3 length is 16 residues. The DNA of the CDR3 is TGTGCCAGCAGCAAAGGGGGGAGGGAAACGAACACTGAAGCTTTCTTT. Its translation: CASSKGGRETNTEAFF.

With respect to this clone: Other nucleotide sequences from this sample produce the same CDR3. This chain connects TRBV28 to TRBJ1-2; 7 bases align to TRBD1. J was trimmed by 3 bases and V by 6 bases; bases with no gene match: 4. This CDR3 has 13 residues. Germline CDR1 MDHEN, CDR2 SYDVKM. This CDR3 reads CASSRQGYYGYTF. Written as DNA, the CDR3 is TGTGCCAGCAGCAGACAGGGCTACTATGGCTACACCTTC.

V is TRBV19 and J is TRBJ2-7; D might be TRBD1 (5 bases). The germline V gene encodes CDR1 LNHDA and CDR2 SQIVND (reference sequence). The CDR3 runs to 15 residues. V lost 3 bases and J lost 3, with 15 bases in between. In DNA form, the CDR3 reads TGTGCCAGTAGTATTCTCTGGGGCCCTAACTACGAGCAGTACTTC. The encoded protein is CASSILWGPNYEQYF.

The V gene is TRBV28, the J gene TRBJ1-2, with D perhaps matching TRBD1 (5 bases). CDR1 and CDR2 from the germline V gene are MDHEN and SYDVKM. The V gene lost 6 bases and the J gene lost 6 bases, with 14 bases spanning the gap. The CDR3 spans 13 residues. The CDR3 sequence: CASRKGRVNGYTF. CDR3 nucleotides: TGTGCCAGCAGAAAGGGCAGGGTTAATGGCTACACCTTC.